The 28 T cell receptor beta chains below all came from one sample that was sequenced in a study of lung T cells in sarcoidosis with Löfgren's syndrome. Each CDR3 protein gets one entry after TCRdb re-called the reads with MiXCR. The data show 55,000 to 80,000 distinct CDR3 sequences, with around 20% seen just once and 2% to 2.5% held by the top ten. The sample taken for sequencing was CD4+ T cells from PBMCs. The receptors were gathered from a human donor with sarcoidosis (Löfgren's syndrome or another form), or a control subject (not recorded which).

The chain recombines TRBV11-3 with TRBJ2-3, with TRBD2 identical over 7 bases. The CDR3 runs 16 residues. In germline, CDR1 is SGHNT, CDR2 YENEEA. The V gene end was trimmed by 1 base and the J gene end by 1 base; junction bases not matched to a gene: 5. CDR3 sequence (DNA): TGTGCCAGCAGCTTAGGGCGGGGGAGCCGCACAGATACGCAGTATTTT. It encodes CASSLGRGSRTDTQYF.

This clonotype was seen ten or more times. This chain joins TRBV7-2 and TRBJ2-7; D is unclear. Trimming took 2 bases from V and 4 from J, leaving 18 bases between them. Per germline, CDR1 SGHTA and CDR2 FQGNSA. The CDR3 runs 16 residues. The CDR3 is CASSLMGQLQLYEQYF. CDR3 nucleotides: TGTGCCAGCAGCTTAATGGGTCAGCTACAGCTTTACGAGCAGTACTTC. Based on the CDR3 plus reference TRBV7-2 and TRBJ2-7, the full variable domain is GAGVSQSPSNKVTEKGKDVELRCDPISGHTALYWYRQSLGQGLEFLIYFQGNSAPDKSGLPSDRFSAERTGGSVSTLTIQRTQQEDSAVYLCASSLMGQLQLYEQYFGPGTRLTVT.

The chain employs TRBV19 and TRBJ2-1, with 13 bases lining up with TRBD2. Per the germline V gene, CDR1 is LNHDA and CDR2 is SQIVND (reference sequence). J gave up 4 bases and V 5 bases, and 5 bases lay outside the gene matches. This CDR3 is built from 16 residues. The CDR3 DNA reads as TGTGCCAGTAGTGTGACTAGCGGGAGGCCGTACAATGAGCAGTTCTTC. Its protein is CASSVTSGRPYNEQFF.

This clonotype showed up just a few times. The chain recombines TRBV28 with TRBJ2-7; 7 nucleotides agree with TRBD2. Per germline, CDR1 MDHEN and CDR2 SYDVKM. This CDR3 region has 14 residues. V shed 5 bases, J shed 4 bases, and the junction held 8 bases outside the gene matches. CDR3 DNA sequence: TGTGCCAGCAGTCGCGGACTAGGTCGGTACGAGCAGTACTTC. Encoded protein: CASSRGLGRYEQYF.

This clonotype showed up just a few times. J is TRBJ2-2 and V is TRBV18; the D gene is possibly TRBD1 (5 bases). The germline V gene has CDR1 KGHSH and CDR2 LQKENI. Between the trimmed V and J ends, which lost 5 bases and 0 bases, there was a span of 16 bases. The CDR3 is 17 residues long. The CDR3 DNA follows: TGTGCCAGCTCATTACAACAGGTCCACTCGAACACCGGGGAGCTGTTTTTT. Protein product: CASSLQQVHSNTGELFF. The whole variable domain, filled in from reference TRBV18 and TRBJ2-2, reads NAGVMQNPRHLVRRRGQEARLRCSPMKGHSHVYWYRQLPEEGLKFMVYLQKENIIDESGMPKERFSAEFPKEGPSILRIQQVVRGDSAAYFCASSLQQVHSNTGELFFGEGSRLTVL.

There are a few counts of this clonotype. One junction end disagrees with the germline gene, perhaps due to a read error. V and J are TRBV12-3 or TRBV12-4 and TRBJ2-4; tentatively, D is TRBD1 (6 bases). This CDR3 is built from 16 residues. CDR3 in DNA: TGTGCCAGCAGATTAGAGGGGACAAGTGTCCTAAACATTCAGTACTTC. Translation gives CASRLEGTSVLNIQYF.

This chain uses TRBV29-1 with TRBJ2-7; maybe TRBD1 (6 bases). V lost 2 bases to trimming and J lost 7 bases, with 9 bases between them. This CDR3 spans 11 amino acids. Germline assignment: CDR1 SQVTM and CDR2 ANQGSEA. CDR3 coding DNA: TGCAGCGTTGAAACAGGGAGAGAGCAGTACTTC. Its protein is CSVETGREQYF.

This sequence joins TRBV3-1 and TRBJ2-7; TRBD2 matches 12 bases. V shed 6 bases and J 4 bases; nucleotides not matched to a gene: 7. CDR1 is LGHDT and CDR2 is YNNKEL in the germline V gene (reference sequence). The CDR3 is made up of 15 amino acids. CDR3 in DNA: TGTGCCAGCAGTCCCGGACTAGCGGGAAGTTACGAGCAGTACTTC. It translates to CASSPGLAGSYEQYF.

To note about this clonotype: This likely comes from a read error, as the CDR3 has no conserved phenylalanine or tryptophan at its end. The J gene is TRBJ2-1, the V gene TRBV4-1; possible D gene TRBD1, 5 bases. The J call may be mistaken, given a closer DNA end match to TRBJ2-5. Germline CDR1 MGHRA, CDR2 YSYEKL. The CDR3 is made up of 13 amino acids. The CDR3 sequence: CASSAARGETQYS. CDR3 in DNA: TGCGCCAGCAGCGCGGCAAGGGGAGAGACCCAGTACTCC.

The rearrangement joins TRBV3-1 to TRBJ1-1, with D hard to call. This CDR3 region has 13 residues. V gave up 1 base and J gave up 8 bases, with 11 bases separating them. Germline V lookup: CDR1 LGHDT, CDR2 YNNKEL (reference sequence). The CDR3 loop reads CASSQVSYGEAFF. CDR3 sequence (DNA): TGTGCCAGCAGCCAAGTTTCTTATGGCGAAGCTTTCTTT.

This clonotype was found many times. DNA for the CDR3: TGTGCCAGCAGTTTCGGACTAGGCACAGATACGCAGTATTTT. Its protein is CASSFGLGTDTQYF. The V and J genes are TRBV27 and TRBJ2-3, with 7 bases fitting TRBD2. CDR3 length equals 14 residues. The germline V gene has CDR1 MNHEY and CDR2 SMNVEV (reference sequence). V was clipped by 3 bases and J by 1 base; unmatched bases: 1.

As regards this clonotype: A much bigger clone sits one base away, suggesting this may be a read error. V is TRBV20-1 and J is TRBJ1-1, with no clear D. Per germline, CDR1 DFQATT and CDR2 SNEGSKA (reference sequence). CDR3 length: 15 residues. The V end lost 1 base, the J end lost 6 bases, and 18 bases lay between the germline ends. CDR3 protein: CSARGPAPRISEAFF. CDR3 nucleotide sequence: TGCAGTGCTAGAGGTCCCGCCCCGAGGATCTCTGAAGCTTTCTTT.

This rearrangement joins TRBV7-2 to TRBJ2-5; 8 bases match TRBD2. Germline loops: CDR1 SGHTA, CDR2 FQGNSA. This CDR3 has 14 amino acids. Unmatched junction bases numbered 5, after V lost 0 bases and J lost 8 bases. CDR3 sequence reads: CASSLAGTRDTQYF. The CDR3 DNA reads TGTGCCAGCAGCTTAGCCGGGACTAGAGATACCCAGTACTTC.

As regards this clonotype: Because it lacks the conserved phenylalanine or tryptophan at the end, this CDR3 is likely a read error. V usage is TRBV14 and J usage is TRBJ2-5; no reliable D call. The CDR3 loop spans 16 amino acids. Germline loops: CDR1 SGHDN, CDR2 FVKESK. The CDR3 DNA follows: TGTGCCAGCAGCCAAGAACATCCTAGAAGTCAAGGGACCCAGTACTTA. This encodes CASSQEHPRSQGTQYL.

This clonotype was recorded many times. The genes are TRBV6-1 and TRBJ1-3; D unresolved. CDR1 and CDR2 from the germline V gene are MNHNS and SASEGT. This CDR3 comprises 14 residues. The V end was cut by 4 bases, the J end by 0 bases, with 7 bases between. CDR3 in DNA: TGTGCCAGCAGTGCACGGTCCTCTGGAAACACCATATATTTT. Residues: CASSARSSGNTIYF.

At least ten counts were recorded for this clonotype. CDR3 sequence: CASSPETSGATDTQYF. The CDR3 nucleotides are TGTGCCAGCTCACCAGAGACTAGCGGGGCCACAGATACGCAGTATTTT. The rearrangement links TRBV18 to TRBJ2-3; 11 bases are a match to TRBD2. Losses at the gene ends were 2 bases for V and 2 bases for J; bases not matched to a gene: 3. This CDR3 spans 16 amino acids. Germline lookup yields CDR1 KGHSH and CDR2 LQKENI.

In DNA, the CDR3 is TGTGCCAGCAGTTACCAAAAAAGGTCCGGGACCCTGAACACCGGGGAGCTGTTTTTT. Residues: CASSYQKRSGTLNTGELFF. The V and J genes are TRBV6-5 and TRBJ2-2, with D perhaps being TRBD1 or TRBD2 (5 bases each). Germline loops: CDR1 MNHEY, CDR2 SVGAGI. This CDR3 has 19 amino acids. The ends were cut back, 2 bases at V and 1 base at J, with 20 bases in the middle.

Regarding this clonotype: This sequence may be a read error, since a much larger clone differs from it by one base. The chain has TRBV27 and TRBJ2-5, with D perhaps assigned TRBD1 or TRBD2 (5 bases each). The germline V gene has CDR1 MNHEY and CDR2 SMNVEV (reference sequence). The CDR3 is made up of 15 amino acids. The CDR3, as DNA: TGTGCCAGCACCCGCCGGGGTGGACAACAAGAGGCCCAGTACTTC. This gives the protein CASTRRGGQQEAQYF.

CDR3 region: CASTNRVGYGYTF. The CDR3 nucleotides read TGTGCCAGCACTAACAGGGTTGGCTATGGCTACACCTTC. The chain uses TRBV7-2 and TRBJ1-2; a weak D match, TRBD1 (6 bases). V gave up 7 bases and J gave up 4 bases, with 13 bases separating them. The CDR3 sequence is 13 residues long. CDR1 and CDR2 (germline): SGHTA, FQGNSA.

As to this clonotype: No conserved phenylalanine or tryptophan is present at the end of the CDR3, so a read error is the likely explanation. Here the CDR3 DNA reads TGTGCCAGCAAGGGGATTTACGAGCAGTACCTC. Its translation is CASKGIYEQYL. The V and J genes are TRBV2 and TRBJ2-7; possibly TRBD1 for D (5 bases). Looked up from germline, CDR1 is SNHLY and CDR2 is FYNNEI. Trimming shortened V by 7 bases and J by 4 bases, and 8 bases separated the two germline ends. The length of the CDR3 is 11 residues.

Concerning this clonotype: Since a much larger clone is just one base distant, this may be a read error. The V call is TRBV27, the J call TRBJ1-5; D call uncertain. V shed 3 bases and J shed 0 bases, with 12 bases lying between them. This CDR3 region has 16 residues. CDR1 and CDR2 from the germline V gene are MNHEY and SMNVEV (reference sequence). The CDR3 here is CASSFGEGDSNQPQHF. The DNA of the CDR3 is TGTGCCAGCAGTTTTGGGGAGGGAGATAGCAATCAGCCCCAGCATTTT.

This clonotype was seen repeatedly, ten times or more. The rearrangement joins TRBV7-2 to TRBJ2-3; a weak D match, TRBD2 (6 bases). The germline gives CDR1 SGHTA, CDR2 FQGNSA. V was pared by 0 bases and J by 5 bases, with 12 bases between. This CDR3 has 15 amino acids. CDR3: CASSLAGGGVDTQYF. CDR3 nucleotides: TGTGCCAGCAGCTTAGCGGGAGGAGGTGTAGATACGCAGTATTTT.

This clonotype occurred once. This CDR3 fails to terminate in the conserved phenylalanine or tryptophan, so it likely reflects a read error. The chain links TRBV12-3 or TRBV12-4 to TRBJ1-2; no reliable D call. This CDR3 comprises 13 residues. V lost 1 base, J lost 7 bases, and 10 bases lay in between. In DNA, the CDR3 is TGTGCCAGCAGTTTAGACCGGGCGGGTGGCTACACCTCC. Its protein is CASSLDRAGGYTS.

The V gene is TRBV29-1, the J gene TRBJ2-3, with a possible D match to TRBD2 (6 bases). V gave up 4 bases and J gave up 2 bases, with 22 bases separating them. The CDR3 spans 17 residues. CDR1 and CDR2 from the germline V gene are SQVTM and ANQGSEA. The CDR3 loop is CSVAGGPSRGPTDTQYF. DNA for the CDR3: TGCAGCGTTGCTGGTGGCCCGTCGCGGGGTCCCACAGATACGCAGTATTTT.

Many counts were recorded for this clonotype. The chain has TRBV7-2 and TRBJ2-3; no clear D gene. The CDR3 extends over 14 amino acids. Germline V gene data show CDR1 as SGHTA and CDR2 as FQGNSA. Trimming removed 4 bases at V and 0 bases at J, with 8 bases between. CDR3 sequence (DNA): TGTGCCAGCAGCTGGGGTTTTAGCACAGATACGCAGTATTTT. This codes for CASSWGFSTDTQYF.

This clonotype was seen repeatedly, ten times or more. CDR3 amino acids: CASSLTGVNEQYF. CDR3 sequence (DNA): TGTGCCAGCAGCTTAACAGGGGTAAACGAGCAGTACTTC. The chain is built from TRBV7-2 and TRBJ2-7, with 7 bases matching TRBD1. Germline CDR1 and CDR2: SGHTA and FQGNSA. This CDR3 region has 13 residues. With V trimmed by 2 bases and J by 5 bases, 3 bases remained unmatched.

This clonotype was detected a few times. A read error is possible here, since a much larger clone lies one base away. The chain recombines TRBV6-6 with TRBJ1-5; D gene uncertain. Trimming stripped 7 bases from V and 3 bases from J, with 13 bases between. The CDR3 length is 14 residues. Germline V lookup: CDR1 MNHNY, CDR2 SVGAGI (reference sequence). The CDR3: CASTPVGFNQPQHF. In nucleotides, the CDR3 is TGTGCCAGCACCCCAGTCGGGTTCAATCAGCCCCAGCATTTT.

The J gene is TRBJ1-6, the V gene TRBV28; TRBD1 matches at 7 bases. After removal of 5 bases from V and 9 bases from J, the junction contained 10 bases not matched to a gene. CDR3 size: 15 residues. From germline, CDR1 is MDHEN and CDR2 SYDVKM. The CDR3 region is CASSPRDSDSSPLHF. The CDR3 DNA reads TGTGCCAGCAGTCCCAGGGACAGTGATAGTTCACCCCTCCACTTT. Full variable domain (outside the CDR3, taken from reference TRBV28 and TRBJ1-6): DVKVTQSSRYLVKRTGEKVFLECVQDMDHENMFWYRQDPGLGLRLIYFSYDVKMKEKGDIPEGYSVSREKKERFSLILESASTNQTSMYLCASSPRDSDSSPLHFGNGTRLTVT.